Presented here are 25 T cell receptor beta chains from one specimen sequenced in a study of OX40 agonist ivuxolimab in advanced cancers. TCRdb keeps only in-frame clones here, not all; method: immunoSEQ multiplex PCR. Found here are tens of thousands of clones, just over 85% of them singletons; the top ten hold approximately 0.76%. Sequencing used CD4+ or CD8+ T cells sorted from blood, obtained in a trial of the OX40 agonist ivuxolimab. These receptors were taken from an adult with an advanced solid tumor such as melanoma, head and neck, liver or kidney cancer.

The rearrangement uses TRBV5-1 and TRBJ2-2, with D unresolved. The CDR3 contains 16 residues. Germline CDR1 is SGHRS and CDR2 is YFSETQ. Trimming left V 0 bases short and J 0 bases short, with 9 bases between. CDR3 coding DNA: TGCGCCAGCAGCTTGGTACAACAGACGAACACCGGGGAGCTGTTTTTT. Its protein is CASSLVQQTNTGELFF.

This clone occurred a few times. The rearrangement uses TRBV20-1 and TRBJ1-1, with 8 bases fitting TRBD1. V shed 8 bases, J shed 8 bases, and the junction held 7 bases outside the gene matches. This CDR3 has 11 amino acids. The V gene's germline CDR1 is DFQATT and CDR2 SNEGSKA (reference sequence). The CDR3: CSPVRQGEAFF. As DNA, the CDR3 is TGCAGTCCCGTCCGACAGGGGGAAGCTTTCTTT.

The chain employs TRBV30 and TRBJ2-2; 9 positions match TRBD1. The trim removed 4 bases at V and 0 bases at J, leaving 0 bases unmatched. The CDR3 has 14 amino acids. Germline lookup yields CDR1 GTSNPN and CDR2 SVGIG (reference sequence). Written as DNA, the CDR3 is TGTGCCTGGAACAGGGGGCCGAACACCGGGGAGCTGTTTTTT. Translated, it gives CAWNRGPNTGELFF.

The chain joins TRBV6-5 to TRBJ1-5, with unresolved D. Between the trimmed V and J ends, which lost 8 bases and 3 bases, there was a span of 11 bases. The CDR3 has 13 amino acids. Germline values: CDR1 MNHEY, CDR2 SVGAGI. CDR3 DNA: TGTGCCAGCGCAGACGGCTTCAATCAGCCCCAGCATTTT. It translates to CASADGFNQPQHF.

The chain is built from TRBV4-3 and TRBJ2-5; 10 bases are a match to TRBD1. CDR1 and CDR2 from the germline V gene are LGHNA and YSLEER. This CDR3 is built from 16 residues. V shed 5 bases and J 5 bases; nucleotides not matched to a gene: 11. The CDR3, as DNA: TGCGCCAGCAGCACCCAGCCGGGACAGGGGACGGAGACCCAGTACTTC. Protein product: CASSTQPGQGTETQYF.

This clone has just one count. The chain recombines TRBV7-2 with TRBJ2-5; D is unresolved. V shed 5 bases and J shed 1 base, with 11 bases lying between them. This CDR3 comprises 14 residues. Germline assignment: CDR1 SGHTA and CDR2 FQGNSA. The CDR3 DNA sequence: TGTGCCAGCAGCCAATCCAACGGCCAAGAGACCCAGTACTTC. This sequence encodes CASSQSNGQETQYF. Full variable domain (missing parts from reference TRBV7-2 and TRBJ2-5): GAGVSQSPSNKVTEKGKDVELRCDPISGHTALYWYRQSLGQGLEFLIYFQGNSAPDKSGLPSDRFSAERTGGSVSTLTIQRTQQEDSAVYLCASSQSNGQETQYFGPGTRLLVL.

V is TRBV2 and J is TRBJ2-7; D is perhaps TRBD1 or TRBD2 (5 bases each). The germline V gene encodes CDR1 SNHLY and CDR2 FYNNEI. The CDR3 contains 14 residues. The V gene lost 5 bases and the J gene lost 6 bases, with 17 bases spanning the gap. The CDR3 here is CASSPGRGRTEQYF. CDR3 nucleotides: TGTGCCAGCAGTCCCGGACGGGGCAGGACCGAGCAGTACTTC.

The V call is TRBV5-1, the J call TRBJ2-1; D ambiguous. Germline CDR1 is SGHRS and CDR2 is YFSETQ. The V and J ends lost 0 bases and 8 bases respectively, with 12 bases between them. CDR3 length: 14 residues. The CDR3 DNA reads as TGCGCCAGCAGCTTGGTATTAGCTGGCCATGAGCAGTTCTTC. It codes for CASSLVLAGHEQFF.

The chain carries TRBV7-2 and TRBJ2-3; D possibly uses TRBD1 or TRBD2 (5 bases each). The CDR3 extends over 15 amino acids. The germline CDR1 and CDR2 sequences are SGHTA and FQGNSA. V gave up 6 bases and J gave up 2 bases, with 15 bases separating them. CDR3 amino acids: CASRAERGVTDTQYF. The CDR3 nucleotides are TGTGCCAGCAGAGCGGAGAGAGGGGTCACAGATACGCAGTATTTT.

The chain links TRBV5-4 to TRBJ2-1; perhaps TRBD2 as D (5 bases). CDR1 and CDR2 from the germline V gene are SGHNT and YYREEE (reference sequence). V lost 1 base and J 1 base, leaving 6 bases between the germline ends. The CDR3 runs 14 residues. The CDR3: CASSLQRSYNEQFF. CDR3 DNA sequence: TGTGCCAGCAGCTTGCAGCGGTCCTACAATGAGCAGTTCTTC.

The V call is TRBV19, the J call TRBJ2-3, with 16 bases that match TRBD2. The V gene's germline CDR1 is LNHDA and CDR2 SQIVND (reference sequence). The CDR3 length is 15 residues. V lost 6 bases, J lost 6 bases, and 3 bases stayed unmatched. CDR3 nucleotide sequence: TGTGCCAGTAGGGGGACTAGCGGGAGGGACGATACGCAGTATTTT. Translation gives CASRGTSGRDDTQYF.

V gene TRBV2 combines with J gene TRBJ1-1, with 7 positions matching TRBD1. The CDR3 totals 13 residues. J was trimmed by 3 bases and V by 10 bases; bases with no gene match: 8. Germline V gives CDR1 SNHLY, CDR2 FYNNEI. In DNA form, the CDR3 reads TGTGCCAAGTCCCGGGACAGCTACACTGAAGCTTTCTTT. It is translated as CAKSRDSYTEAFF.

V usage is TRBV7-2 and J usage is TRBJ2-7; D possibly corresponds to TRBD1 (7 bases). V lost 3 bases and J lost 3, with 15 bases in between. CDR3 length equals 15 residues. The V gene's germline CDR1 is SGHTA and CDR2 FQGNSA. The CDR3 protein is CASSFGGTVGYEQYF. CDR3 coding DNA: TGTGCCAGCAGCTTTGGCGGGACAGTCGGCTACGAGCAGTACTTC.

Here the CDR3 reads CASSLNPTGNEQYF. CDR3 in DNA: TGTGCCAGCTCACTTAACCCGACAGGGAACGAGCAGTACTTC. V usage is TRBV18 and J usage is TRBJ2-7; 7 bases are shared with TRBD1. Germline trimming cut 4 bases from V and 5 bases from J; bases unmatched to any gene: 8. The CDR3 length is 14 residues. Germline-derived CDR1 and CDR2 are KGHSH and LQKENI.

This chain connects TRBV19 to TRBJ2-5; TRBD1 aligns across 8 bases. V shed 5 bases, J shed 5 bases, and the junction held 7 bases outside the gene matches. The CDR3 covers 14 residues. Looked up from germline, CDR1 is LNHDA and CDR2 is SQIVND (reference sequence). DNA of the CDR3: TGTGCCAGTAGTGCCCAGGGGGCTGGGGAGACCCAGTACTTC. Its translation: CASSAQGAGETQYF. Full variable domain (remainder filled in from reference TRBV19 and TRBJ2-5): DGGITQSPKYLFRKEGQNVTLSCEQNLNHDAMYWYRQDPGQGLRLIYYSQIVNDFQKGDIAEGYSVSREKKESFPLTVTSAQKNPTAFYLCASSAQGAGETQYFGPGTRLLVL.

The V and J genes are TRBV5-5 and TRBJ2-3; D unresolved. This CDR3 contains 14 residues. The ends were cut back, 3 bases at V and 4 bases at J, with 12 bases in the middle. Germline V gene data show CDR1 as SGHKS and CDR2 as YYEKEE (reference sequence). The CDR3 sequence: CASSSAQLADTQYF. The CDR3 DNA is TGTGCCAGCAGCTCGGCCCAATTGGCAGATACGCAGTATTTT.

CDR3 in amino acids: CASSLVGGRGSDTQYF. CDR3 nucleotide sequence: TGTGCCAGCAGCTTAGTGGGCGGGAGGGGGTCAGATACGCAGTATTTT. The chain carries TRBV7-2 and TRBJ2-3, with 9 bases fitting TRBD2. CDR1 and CDR2 (germline): SGHTA, FQGNSA. The length of the CDR3 is 16 residues. The trim removed 1 base at V and 4 bases at J, leaving 6 bases unmatched.

The V and J genes are TRBV19 and TRBJ2-3, with D uncertain. With 3 bases removed from V and 2 bases from J, the gap between germline ends came to 9 bases. This CDR3 has 14 amino acids. The germline gives CDR1 LNHDA, CDR2 SQIVND (reference sequence). The CDR3 coding sequence is TGTGCCAGTAGTATTGGGGTAGTCACAGATACGCAGTATTTT. It yields the protein CASSIGVVTDTQYF.

The chain has TRBV2 and TRBJ1-5, with no clear D. The CDR3 has 14 residues. Germline V gene lookup returns CDR1 SNHLY and CDR2 FYNNEI. The germline V and J ends were trimmed by 5 bases and 5 bases, with 13 bases remaining between them. The CDR3 region is CASSNIQRDQPQHF. The CDR3 DNA sequence: TGTGCCAGCAGTAACATACAGAGGGATCAGCCCCAGCATTTT. The whole variable domain, remainder taken from reference TRBV2 and TRBJ1-5, is EPEVTQTPSHQVTQMGQEVILRCVPISNHLYFYWYRQILGQKVEFLVSFYNNEISEKSEIFDDQFSVERPDGSNFTLKIRSTKLEDSAMYFCASSNIQRDQPQHFGDGTRLSIL.

The chain couples TRBV27 to TRBJ2-3, with TRBD2 as a possible D gene (6 bases). Trimming pared 9 bases from V and 5 bases from J, leaving 15 bases between. This CDR3 is built from 13 residues. Germline values: CDR1 MNHEY, CDR2 SMNVEV (reference sequence). The CDR3 loop reads CASIGTVKDTQYF. CDR3 coding DNA: TGTGCCAGTATCGGGACTGTGAAAGATACGCAGTATTTT.

The rearrangement uses TRBV4-1 and TRBJ2-7; D might be TRBD1 (5 bases). The germline V gene encodes CDR1 MGHRA and CDR2 YSYEKL. V lost 1 base, J lost 0 bases, and 13 bases lay in between. The CDR3 runs to 16 residues. The CDR3 region is CASSQGDSFSSYEQYF. CDR3 DNA: TGCGCCAGCAGCCAAGGAGACAGTTTCTCCTCCTACGAGCAGTACTTC.

The V call is TRBV4-2, the J call TRBJ2-2, with D unclear. The V end was cut by 4 bases, the J end by 6 bases, with 9 bases between. The CDR3 covers 13 residues. Germline CDR1 is LGHNA and CDR2 is YNFKEQ. CDR3 in DNA: TGTGCCAGCAGCCCCCCGGTCGCCGGGGAGCTGTTTTTT. Protein: CASSPPVAGELFF.

This rearrangement joins TRBV30 to TRBJ1-1; D uncertain. V lost 0 bases, J lost 2 bases, and 13 bases lay in between. Germline V lookup: CDR1 GTSNPN, CDR2 SVGIG (reference sequence). This CDR3 region has 15 residues. Here the CDR3 reads CAWSVRAGVNTEAFF. The CDR3 DNA is TGTGCCTGGAGTGTACGGGCTGGGGTTAACACTGAAGCTTTCTTT. The full variable domain, with the rest looked up from reference TRBV30 and TRBJ1-1, is SQTIHQWPATLVQPVGSPLSLECTVEGTSNPNLYWYRQAAGRGLQLLFYSVGIGQISSEVPQNLSASRPQDRQFILSSKKLLLSDSGFYLCAWSVRAGVNTEAFFGQGTRLTVV.

V and J are TRBV18 and TRBJ1-2, with no clear D. Germline CDR1 KGHSH, CDR2 LQKENI. CDR3 length: 13 amino acids. Trimming removed 5 bases at V and 1 base at J, with 8 bases between. CDR3 loop: CASSSGINYGYTF. The CDR3 region has the DNA TGTGCCAGCTCATCCGGCATTAACTATGGCTACACCTTC.

V usage is TRBV18 and J usage is TRBJ1-1; no reliable D call. V lost 3 bases and J lost 1, with 6 bases in between. There are 13 residues in the CDR3. Germline CDR1 and CDR2: KGHSH and LQKENI. The CDR3 region is CASSPGENTEAFF. The CDR3 DNA sequence: TGTGCCAGCTCACCGGGAGAGAACACTGAAGCTTTCTTT.